These T cell receptor beta chains were read from a single sample in a study of blood T cell repertoires in COVID-19. The protocol was immunoSEQ multiplex PCR, while the TCRdb copy is restricted to in-frame clones and leaves out a portion. The sample lists under 55,000 clones, 87% seen once, with 2% to 2.5% in the top ten. Sequenced: peripheral blood. The receptors stem from a woman aged 80 or over with COVID-19, enrolled during active disease. Both conserved end residues are trimmed from each CDR3.

j_gene | v_gene | CDR3aa
TRBJ2-1 | TRBV11-1 | ASSFFAGIYNEQF
TRBJ2-1 | TRBV18 | ASSPPGIAGGAGGEQF
TRBJ2-2 | TRBV5-6 | ASSLRVTNTGELF
TRBJ1-5 | TRBV7-9 | ASTGVGSNQPQH
TRBJ2-2 | TRBV4-1 | ASSPGALITGELF
TRBJ2-1 | TRBV9 | ASSVEAPSSYNEQF
TRBJ2-7 | TRBV3-1/TRBV3-2 | ASSWDRDTYEQY
TRBJ2-2 | TRBV19 | ASSGGQGFDTGELF
TRBJ1-6 | TRBV28 | ASRSGGTSPLH
TRBJ2-1 | TRBV5-1 | ASSPTGTDNYNEQF
TRBJ2-2 | TRBV15 | ATSTDRSNTGELF
TRBJ2-1 | TRBV21-1 | ASSVPGLVIWSYNEQF
TRBJ1-5 | TRBV5-1 | ASSLKGVGSNQPQH
TRBJ1-1 | TRBV2 | ASSDGGTGDGNTEAF
TRBJ2-7 | TRBV19 | ASSIFSTGEAEQY
TRBJ1-5 | TRBV19 | ASSRSGQGVFQPQH
TRBJ2-3 | TRBV2 | AGNRDRVTDTQY
TRBJ1-2 | TRBV7-2 | ASSPNRGQGYGYT
TRBJ2-5 | TRBV19 | ASRPRDRGSETQY
TRBJ2-3 | TRBV6-4 | ASSPTSISTDTQY
TRBJ2-7 | TRBV7-8 | ASSFLQDRSYEQY
TRBJ2-3 | TRBV6-5 | ASSTSRTGDTQY
TRBJ1-4 | TRBV5-1 | ASSLWTREKLF
TRBJ1-2 | TRBV5-6 | ASSPMRFNYGYT
TRBJ2-7 | TRBV13 | ASSLGGRGNSYEQY
TRBJ1-1 | TRBV18 | ASSPPDRGNGEAF
TRBJ1-5 | TRBV4-1 | ASSPRTGGSQPQH
TRBJ2-7 | TRBV20-1 | SARQSYEQY
TRBJ2-6 | TRBV6-5 | ASTLQGVGANVLT
TRBJ2-5 | TRBV11-2 | ASSRGQLQETQY
TRBJ1-2 | TRBV30 | AWSAGQGNYGYT
TRBJ1-1 | TRBV5-6 | ASSLAPGTEAF
TRBJ2-6 | TRBV15 | ATSRFGTATSGANVLT
TRBJ2-1 | TRBV5-6 | ASSYREGGPKVKEQF
TRBJ1-1 | TRBV6-5 | ASSLGGTAYEAF
TRBJ2-3 | TRBV3-1/TRBV3-2 | ASSHRDRGDTQY
TRBJ1-1 | TRBV24-1 | ATSDSGQGGFAEAF
TRBJ1-6 | TRBV4-1 | ATSQLFGRALSPLH
TRBJ1-2 | TRBV6-1 | ASSDRTPALYGYT
TRBJ1-5 | TRBV28 | ASRGSGSNQPQH
TRBJ1-5 | TRBV23-1 | ASSQTGHSNQPQH
TRBJ1-1 | TRBV5-1 | ASSPTRQYTEAF
TRBJ1-4 | TRBV11-2 | ASSWENRNNEKLF
TRBJ2-7 | TRBV15 | ATSSTPGQGSYEQY
TRBJ2-1 | TRBV3-1/TRBV3-2 | ASSQEGRSAYNEQF
TRBJ1-4 | TRBV20-1 | SASPPRQGGNEKLF
TRBJ1-4 | TRBV5-1 | ASSFGHSGEKLF
TRBJ2-1 | TRBV9 | ASSPTGAGEQF
TRBJ2-7 | TRBV11-2 | ASSLEPGQKEQY
TRBJ1-1 | TRBV19 | ASSPRTGNTEAF
TRBJ1-2 | TRBV7-9 | ASSLAFRDTETNYGYT
TRBJ2-7 | TRBV21-1 | ASSKSAFSRPEQY
TRBJ1-6 | TRBV27 | ASSLDRGDLSSYNSPLH
TRBJ1-1 | TRBV4-1 | ASSQEEGSGTEAF
TRBJ2-1 | TRBV7-2 | ASKQPFGYEQF
TRBJ1-2 | TRBV5-1 | ASSSSSTGDDYGYT
TRBJ1-4 | TRBV9 | ASSALGGTGNEKLF
TRBJ2-1 | TRBV13 | ASSFSLGLGTYNEQF
TRBJ2-7 | TRBV23-1 | ASSQSAPAGGSYEQY
TRBJ1-1 | TRBV6-5 | ASQSDRVTEAF